What follows are 21 T cell receptor beta chains derived from one specimen sequenced in a study of cytomegalovirus exposure and HLA in healthy donors. Use of 60 Vbeta and 13 Jbeta primers characterized the PCR. Method: immunoSEQ multiplex PCR; TCRdb's copy keeps in-frame clones and lacks some. The sample gives 95,000 to 150,000 clones, around 80% of which show up once; 2% to 2.5% is in the top ten. The sequencing sample was made of PBMCs. Receptors originate from a man aged 25 to 40 in good health and CMV-seronegative.

This clone showed up just a few times. This rearrangement joins TRBV27 to TRBJ2-5; a weak D match, TRBD1 (5 bases). Germline assignment: CDR1 MNHEY and CDR2 SMNVEV (reference sequence). The V and J ends lost 5 bases and 5 bases respectively, with 27 bases between them. The CDR3 sequence is 18 residues long. The CDR3 DNA sequence: TGTGCCAGCAGTCAGCGAACGGATAAAGCAGGGTCGTGGGAGACCCAGTACTTC. This gives the protein CASSQRTDKAGSWETQYF.

This clone occurred a few times. The gene calls are TRBV27 and TRBJ2-7, with D possibly being TRBD1 (5 bases). CDR3 length: 15 amino acids. V was pared by 3 bases and J by 7 bases, with 19 bases between. CDR1 is MNHEY, CDR2 SMNVEV, per germline (reference sequence). The CDR3 DNA sequence: TGTGCCAGCAGTTTCCCCCCGCAGGGTAGAAGAGAGCAGTACTTC. It specifies CASSFPPQGRREQYF.

The chain recombines TRBV13 with TRBJ1-2; D is uncertain. CDR3 length: 13 residues. V was trimmed by 5 bases and J by 2 bases, leaving 9 bases between them. Germline V gene data show CDR1 as PRHDT and CDR2 as FYEKMQ (reference sequence). CDR3 DNA sequence: TGTGCCAGCAGCCCGCGAGAAAACTATGGCTACACCTTC. It specifies CASSPRENYGYTF.

This clone is a singleton in its sample. V usage is TRBV7-2 and J usage is TRBJ2-7; 7 nucleotides align to TRBD2. Per germline, CDR1 SGHTA and CDR2 FQGNSA. This CDR3 has 14 residues. Trimming took 4 bases from V and 3 from J; bases not matched to a gene: 6. This CDR3 is CASSWGGSIYEQYF. The DNA for the CDR3 is TGTGCCAGCAGCTGGGGGGGGTCCATCTACGAGCAGTACTTC.

V is TRBV7-6 and J is TRBJ2-7; D might be TRBD2 (6 bases). The germline V gene encodes CDR1 SGHVS and CDR2 FNYEAQ. There are 13 residues in the CDR3. V gave up 5 bases and J gave up 6 bases, with 14 bases separating them. DNA for the CDR3: TGTGCCAGCAGCCACCGACTGGAGGGCGAGCAGTACTTC. Translating it yields CASSHRLEGEQYF.

The V gene is TRBV9, the J gene TRBJ2-3; D not certain. Trimming left V 3 bases short and J 4 bases short, with 15 bases between. The CDR3 is 15 amino acids. Germline CDR1 SGDLS, CDR2 YYNGEE. The CDR3 loop reads CASSAAGWAPDTQYF. The CDR3 coding sequence is TGTGCCAGCAGCGCCGCCGGTTGGGCTCCAGATACGCAGTATTTT.

This clone was found once. The genes are TRBV5-1 and TRBJ1-2; D is unclear. The CDR3 extends over 15 amino acids. Trimming took off 4 bases at V and 1 base at J, with 14 bases between the two ends. Germline CDR1 is SGHRS and CDR2 is YFSETQ. Written as DNA, the CDR3 is TGCGCCAGCAGCCCCGACGAGGGTAGTAACTATGGCTACACCTTC. Its translation: CASSPDEGSNYGYTF.

CDR3: CASSQMGQAYEQYF. In DNA, the CDR3 is TGCGCCAGCAGCCAAATGGGACAGGCCTACGAGCAGTACTTC. The chain has TRBV4-1 and TRBJ2-7, with 8 bases matching TRBD1. Germline CDR1 and CDR2: MGHRA and YSYEKL. CDR3 length: 14 residues. J gave up 2 bases and V 2 bases, and 2 bases lay outside the gene matches.

The genes are TRBV28 and TRBJ2-7; tentatively, D is TRBD1 (5 bases). Germline values: CDR1 MDHEN, CDR2 SYDVKM. The ends were cut back, 4 bases at V and 0 bases at J, with 13 bases in the middle. This CDR3 comprises 15 residues. The CDR3 DNA sequence: TGTGCCAGCAGTTCCAGGGCCCCCTCCTCCTACGAGCAGTACTTC. Residues: CASSSRAPSSYEQYF. Based on the CDR3 plus reference TRBV28 and TRBJ2-7, the full variable domain is DVKVTQSSRYLVKRTGEKVFLECVQDMDHENMFWYRQDPGLGLRLIYFSYDVKMKEKGDIPEGYSVSREKKERFSLILESASTNQTSMYLCASSSRAPSSYEQYFGPGTRLTVT.

The chain links TRBV29-1 to TRBJ1-1, with a tentative D call TRBD1 (5 bases). The CDR3 spans 13 residues. The germline V gene encodes CDR1 SQVTM and CDR2 ANQGSEA. With 6 bases removed from V and 6 bases from J, the gap between germline ends came to 17 bases. Here the CDR3 reads CSVELIGVAEAFF. The CDR3 nucleotides read TGCAGCGTAGAACTTATAGGGGTTGCTGAAGCTTTCTTT.

This clone occurred a few times. V usage is TRBV29-1 and J usage is TRBJ2-7, with TRBD2 as a possible D gene (6 bases). The CDR3 length is 14 residues. Germline values: CDR1 SQVTM, CDR2 ANQGSEA. Trimming took 4 bases from V and 3 from J, leaving 16 bases between them. CDR3 region: CSVGGDKAHYEQYF. The CDR3 DNA is TGCAGCGTTGGGGGGGATAAGGCCCACTACGAGCAGTACTTC.

V is TRBV28 and J is TRBJ2-5; weak D call: TRBD1 (5 bases). The tail of the sequence fits TRBJ2-7 better, so the J call may be wrong. The germline V gene has CDR1 MDHEN and CDR2 SYDVKM. The CDR3 extends over 15 amino acids. CDR3 DNA sequence: TGTGCCAGCAGGTTGATGGGGCTGGCGCCCTACGAGCAGTACTTC. It translates to CASRLMGLAPYEQYF.

This chain links TRBV18 with TRBJ2-3; D possibly corresponds to TRBD1 (6 bases). CDR1 and CDR2 from the germline V gene are KGHSH and LQKENI. The germline V and J ends were trimmed by 3 bases and 4 bases, with 17 bases remaining between them. The CDR3 contains 16 residues. The CDR3 region is CASSPMGHGGADTQYF. In nucleotides, the CDR3 is TGTGCCAGCTCACCCATGGGACACGGTGGCGCAGATACGCAGTATTTT.

This clone turned up a few times. The chain has TRBV7-2 and TRBJ2-1; D may be TRBD1 (6 bases). The CDR3 is made up of 13 amino acids. Trimming cost V 5 bases and J 10 bases, with 15 bases left between them. Germline V gene lookup returns CDR1 SGHTA and CDR2 FQGNSA. The CDR3 sequence is CASSPSVGTEQFF. CDR3 bases: TGTGCCAGCAGCCCTAGTGTAGGGACAGAGCAGTTCTTC.

On this clone itself: One end of the junction varies from germline; a read error may be responsible. This chain links TRBV6-1 with TRBJ2-4; D perhaps matches TRBD2 (5 bases). The germline V gene has CDR1 MNHNS and CDR2 SASEGT. The CDR3 runs 16 residues. CDR3 in amino acids: CASSEERRLAKNSQYF. The CDR3, as DNA: TGTGCCAGCAGTGAAGAGAGGAGGCTAGCCAAAAACAGTCAGTACTTC.

V and J are TRBV7-8 and TRBJ2-7, with TRBD2 identical over 12 bases. This CDR3 has 14 amino acids. Germline V CDR1 and CDR2: SGHVS, FQNEAQ. V shed 5 bases, J shed 4 bases, and the junction held 3 bases outside the gene matches. Here the CDR3 DNA reads TGTGCCAGCAGCCGTACTAGCGGGGGGTACGAGCAGTACTTC. It codes for CASSRTSGGYEQYF. The entire variable domain, with the rest obtained from reference TRBV7-8 and TRBJ2-7, is as follows: GAGVSQSPRYKVAKRGQDVALRCDPISGHVSLFWYQQALGQGPEFLTYFQNEAQLDKSGLPSDRFFAERPEGSVSTLKIQRTQQEDSAVYLCASSRTSGGYEQYFGPGTRLTVT.

The chain uses TRBV7-2 and TRBJ1-1; D not certain. Germline-derived CDR1 and CDR2 are SGHTA and FQGNSA. CDR3 length: 14 amino acids. V was clipped by 5 bases and J by 3 bases, with 13 bases between them. Here the CDR3 reads CASSREESYTEAFF. The CDR3 nucleotides are TGTGCCAGCAGCCGCGAGGAGAGCTACACTGAAGCTTTCTTT.

This chain joins TRBV28 and TRBJ2-3; 8 bases line up with TRBD2. Germline CDR1 is MDHEN and CDR2 is SYDVKM. Trimming cost V 3 bases and J 14 bases; bases outside gene matches: 13. The CDR3 runs to 14 residues. The CDR3 protein is CASSFGTSGGRWYF. In nucleotides, the CDR3 is TGTGCCAGCAGTTTTGGGACTAGTGGGGGGCGATGGTATTTT.

The V and J genes are TRBV11-2 and TRBJ1-1; D is perhaps TRBD1 (5 bases). The V gene's germline CDR1 is SGHAT and CDR2 FQNNGV. V dropped 3 bases and J dropped 9 bases, with 20 bases sitting between them. The CDR3 length is 15 residues. CDR3 sequence: CASSFYPGSLGKAFF. For the CDR3, the DNA is TGTGCCAGCAGCTTTTACCCAGGGTCTCTGGGGAAAGCTTTCTTT.

The chain combines TRBV2 with TRBJ1-5; weak D call: TRBD1 (6 bases). Germline V gene lookup returns CDR1 SNHLY and CDR2 FYNNEI. The CDR3 is made up of 13 amino acids. V was pared by 5 bases and J by 5 bases, with 10 bases between. The CDR3 DNA follows: TGTGCCAGCAGTACTAAGGGGGATCAGCCCCAGCATTTT. This translates into CASSTKGDQPQHF. Supplemented by reference TRBV2 and TRBJ1-5, the full variable domain reads EPEVTQTPSHQVTQMGQEVILRCVPISNHLYFYWYRQILGQKVEFLVSFYNNEISEKSEIFDDQFSVERPDGSNFTLKIRSTKLEDSAMYFCASSTKGDQPQHFGDGTRLSIL.

This chain joins TRBV19 and TRBJ2-5, with D hard to call. Per germline, CDR1 LNHDA and CDR2 SQIVND (reference sequence). This CDR3 region has 13 residues. V dropped 4 bases and J dropped 11 bases, with 17 bases sitting between them. Written as DNA, the CDR3 is TGTGCCAGTAGTACTGGCCAGGCCGACCTACAGTACTTC. It is translated as CASSTGQADLQYF.